Listed below are T cell receptor beta chains from one sample, sequenced in a study of OX40 agonist ivuxolimab in advanced cancers. TCRdb's table, derived via immunoSEQ multiplex PCR, lists solely in-frame clones and lacks some. The repertoire holds about 77,000 clones, about nine tenths seen once, with roughly 5.8% in the top ten. The sequencing here drew on CD4+ or CD8+ T cells sorted from blood, taken in a trial of the OX40 agonist ivuxolimab. These TCRs come from an adult with an advanced solid tumor such as melanoma, head and neck, liver or kidney cancer. Each CDR3 is given with its conserved first and last residue. Each record gives: CDR3 DNA, CDR3 protein, V gene, clone size, D gene, J gene. The D gene is left open where the match is weak. Clone size is given for some rows only: seen once, a few or many times, or a class if the clone is expanded.

cdr3_nt: TGTGCCAGCAGCACCCGGACAGGGGGACGCACCGGGGAGCTGTTTTTT
cdr3_aa: CASSTRTGGRTGELFF
v_call: TRBV5-5
clone_size: once
d_call: TRBD1
j_call: TRBJ2-2

cdr3_nt: TGTGCCAGCACCCCCTCGGGGCGAGGTGAGCAGTACTTC
cdr3_aa: CASTPSGRGEQYF
v_call: TRBV11-1
clone_size: -
d_call: -
j_call: TRBJ2-7

cdr3_nt: TGTGCCAGCAGTTCGATGACAGGTGATGCTAACTATGGCTACACCTTC
cdr3_aa: CASSSMTGDANYGYTF
v_call: TRBV28
clone_size: -
d_call: -
j_call: TRBJ1-2

cdr3_nt: TGTGCCAGCAGTAGACAAGATAATTCACCCCTCCACTTT
cdr3_aa: CASSRQDNSPLHF
v_call: TRBV7-9
clone_size: -
d_call: -
j_call: TRBJ1-6

cdr3_nt: TGTGCCAGCAGCTTAGACTTAGTGAACACTGAAGCTTTCTTT
cdr3_aa: CASSLDLVNTEAFF
v_call: TRBV11-2
clone_size: -
d_call: -
j_call: TRBJ1-1

cdr3_nt: TGTGCCAGCAGCTTAGGCGGAGCCCAACCCTACGAGCAGTACTTC
cdr3_aa: CASSLGGAQPYEQYF
v_call: TRBV11-2
clone_size: -
d_call: -
j_call: TRBJ2-7

cdr3_nt: TGTGCCAGCAGTTACTCTGGGACAAGTACTGAAGCTTTCTTT
cdr3_aa: CASSYSGTSTEAFF
v_call: TRBV6-6
clone_size: -
d_call: -
j_call: TRBJ1-1

cdr3_nt: TGCGCCAGCAGCCAAGGCCCCAACTCTGGGGCCAACGTCCTGACTTTC
cdr3_aa: CASSQGPNSGANVLTF
v_call: TRBV4-3
clone_size: -
d_call: -
j_call: TRBJ2-6

cdr3_nt: TGTGCCAGTAGAATAGGGCCGGGCCGAAATCAGCCCCAGCATTTT
cdr3_aa: CASRIGPGRNQPQHF
v_call: TRBV19
clone_size: -
d_call: -
j_call: TRBJ1-5

cdr3_nt: TGTGCCAGCACCTTAGCGCTGGAGTCCTACGAGCAGTACTTC
cdr3_aa: CASTLALESYEQYF
v_call: TRBV6-1
clone_size: -
d_call: -
j_call: TRBJ2-7

cdr3_nt: TGCGCCAGCAGCTATCTAGCGGGGGCCGGCACCGGGGAGCTGTTTTTT
cdr3_aa: CASSYLAGAGTGELFF
v_call: TRBV5-1
clone_size: -
d_call: TRBD2
j_call: TRBJ2-2

cdr3_nt: TGTGCCAGCAGTGAATTCTGGCAATTCTCTGGAAACACCATATATTTT
cdr3_aa: CASSEFWQFSGNTIYF
v_call: TRBV6-1
clone_size: -
d_call: -
j_call: TRBJ1-3

cdr3_nt: TGTGCCAGCAGCCCCTATGGGCTAGCGGGGGCCTACGAGCAGTACTTC
cdr3_aa: CASSPYGLAGAYEQYF
v_call: TRBV28
clone_size: -
d_call: TRBD2
j_call: TRBJ2-7

cdr3_nt: TGTGCCAGCAGCCCAGGGGACAGGGAAAGGAATGAGCAGTTCTTC
cdr3_aa: CASSPGDRERNEQFF
v_call: TRBV21-1
clone_size: -
d_call: -
j_call: TRBJ2-1

cdr3_nt: TGTGCCAGCAGCCGTAGGGGGAGCGACGAGCAGTACTTC
cdr3_aa: CASSRRGSDEQYF
v_call: TRBV7-9
clone_size: -
d_call: -
j_call: TRBJ2-7

cdr3_nt: TGTGCCAGCAGCTGGGGGACTTCCCACTACAATGAGCAGTTCTTC
cdr3_aa: CASSWGTSHYNEQFF
v_call: TRBV7-3
clone_size: -
d_call: -
j_call: TRBJ2-1

cdr3_nt: TGTGCCAGCAGTGAAGGACAGGGAAGCGGGAGGAATCAGCCCCAGCATTTT
cdr3_aa: CASSEGQGSGRNQPQHF
v_call: TRBV6-1
clone_size: -
d_call: TRBD1
j_call: TRBJ1-5

cdr3_nt: TGTGCCAGCAGTCTACAGACAGGGGGGTTTGCAGATACGCAGTATTTT
cdr3_aa: CASSLQTGGFADTQYF
v_call: TRBV28
clone_size: once
d_call: TRBD1
j_call: TRBJ2-3

cdr3_nt: TGTGCCAGCAGCGTCTCAACAGGGGTTGGGTATGGCTACACCTTC
cdr3_aa: CASSVSTGVGYGYTF
v_call: TRBV9
clone_size: -
d_call: TRBD1
j_call: TRBJ1-2

cdr3_nt: TGTGCCAGCTCACCAAATCTGGACCTAAACACTGAAGCTTTCTTT
cdr3_aa: CASSPNLDLNTEAFF
v_call: TRBV18
clone_size: -
d_call: -
j_call: TRBJ1-1

cdr3_nt: TGCGCCAGCAGCCTGGATTCAGGACAGGGTATCTCCTACGAGCAGTACTTC
cdr3_aa: CASSLDSGQGISYEQYF
v_call: TRBV4-3
clone_size: -
d_call: TRBD1
j_call: TRBJ2-7

cdr3_nt: TGTGCCAGCAGCACCCCGGGACAGATTCAGCCCCAGCATTTT
cdr3_aa: CASSTPGQIQPQHF
v_call: TRBV28
clone_size: -
d_call: TRBD1
j_call: TRBJ1-5

cdr3_nt: TGTGCCAGCAGCCGACAGGGAATCGGCTACACCTTC
cdr3_aa: CASSRQGIGYTF
v_call: TRBV11-3
clone_size: -
d_call: TRBD1
j_call: TRBJ1-2

cdr3_nt: TGTGCCAGCAGCTCGACACCGGGGGCCGGCGAGCAGTACTTC
cdr3_aa: CASSSTPGAGEQYF
v_call: TRBV5-5
clone_size: -
d_call: -
j_call: TRBJ2-7

cdr3_nt: TGTGCCAGCACCCCCTCGGGACAGGGCGTAGGCTACACCTTC
cdr3_aa: CASTPSGQGVGYTF
v_call: TRBV28
clone_size: medium-sized
d_call: TRBD1
j_call: TRBJ1-2

cdr3_nt: TGTGCCAGCAGCGTGGACAGGGGCCGGTATGGCTACACCTTC
cdr3_aa: CASSVDRGRYGYTF
v_call: TRBV5-6
clone_size: -
d_call: TRBD1
j_call: TRBJ1-2

cdr3_nt: TGTGCCATCGAAGGGGGGCGAGGGACAGATACGCAGTATTTT
cdr3_aa: CAIEGGRGTDTQYF
v_call: TRBV28
clone_size: -
d_call: -
j_call: TRBJ2-3

cdr3_nt: TGTGCCAGCAGTTTAATCCCCCCGGGAGCCTATGGCTACACCTTC
cdr3_aa: CASSLIPPGAYGYTF
v_call: TRBV28
clone_size: -
d_call: -
j_call: TRBJ1-2

cdr3_nt: TGCGCCAGCAGTGAGTCCAAGGGTGGGGATTACAATGAGCAGTTCTTC
cdr3_aa: CASSESKGGDYNEQFF
v_call: TRBV10-1
clone_size: -
d_call: -
j_call: TRBJ2-1

cdr3_nt: TGTGCCAGCACTTTCGCTCTCGGGACAGGGACGCAGCCCCAGCATTTT
cdr3_aa: CASTFALGTGTQPQHF
v_call: TRBV28
clone_size: -
d_call: TRBD1
j_call: TRBJ1-5

cdr3_nt: TGCAGCGTCCCTGGGCCGTCTAACTATGGCTACACCTTC
cdr3_aa: CSVPGPSNYGYTF
v_call: TRBV29-1
clone_size: -
d_call: -
j_call: TRBJ1-2

cdr3_nt: TGTGCCAGCAGCTTTCAAGGCGAGCAGTTCTTC
cdr3_aa: CASSFQGEQFF
v_call: TRBV7-3
clone_size: -
d_call: -
j_call: TRBJ2-1

cdr3_nt: TGTGCCAGCAGCCTACTAGGGACGGGTGAGCAGTACTTC
cdr3_aa: CASSLLGTGEQYF
v_call: TRBV6-6
clone_size: -
d_call: -
j_call: TRBJ2-7

cdr3_nt: TGTGCCAGCAGCGGACAGGGGTGGGACGGGGAGCTGTTTTTT
cdr3_aa: CASSGQGWDGELFF
v_call: TRBV2
clone_size: -
d_call: TRBD1
j_call: TRBJ2-2

cdr3_nt: TGTGCCAGCAGCCAGACAGGGGATCGGACAGATACGCAGTATTTT
cdr3_aa: CASSQTGDRTDTQYF
v_call: TRBV7-9
clone_size: -
d_call: TRBD1
j_call: TRBJ2-3

cdr3_nt: TGTGCCAGCAGTTCCCCGAGCGGGAAACAAGAGACCCAGTACTTC
cdr3_aa: CASSSPSGKQETQYF
v_call: TRBV28
clone_size: -
d_call: TRBD2
j_call: TRBJ2-5

cdr3_nt: TGCGCCAGCAGCCAAGATGAGGCCTACGAGCAGTACTTC
cdr3_aa: CASSQDEAYEQYF
v_call: TRBV4-1
clone_size: -
d_call: -
j_call: TRBJ2-7

cdr3_nt: TGCGCCAGCAGCTTGGGACAGGGGAAGAGCTCCTACGAGCAGTACTTC
cdr3_aa: CASSLGQGKSSYEQYF
v_call: TRBV5-1
clone_size: -
d_call: TRBD1
j_call: TRBJ2-7

cdr3_nt: TGTGCCAGCAGTTTATTCGGCTCCCGTGGGGCCAACGTCCTGACTTTC
cdr3_aa: CASSLFGSRGANVLTF
v_call: TRBV27
clone_size: -
d_call: -
j_call: TRBJ2-6

cdr3_nt: TGCAGCGCCGTGTATGACAGGGGGGCTTTCTTT
cdr3_aa: CSAVYDRGAFF
v_call: TRBV29-1
clone_size: -
d_call: TRBD1
j_call: TRBJ1-1

cdr3_nt: TGTGCCAGCAGCTCCGGGGCCCCTCTCACAGATACGCAGTATTTT
cdr3_aa: CASSSGAPLTDTQYF
v_call: TRBV5-6
clone_size: -
d_call: -
j_call: TRBJ2-3

cdr3_nt: TGTGCCAGCATCCCGGACAGGGAGTTCGCTCAGCCCCAGCATTTT
cdr3_aa: CASIPDREFAQPQHF
v_call: TRBV21-1
clone_size: once
d_call: -
j_call: TRBJ1-5

cdr3_nt: TGCGCCAGCAGACCAAGGGACAGCAGGAATGAGCAGTTCTTC
cdr3_aa: CASRPRDSRNEQFF
v_call: TRBV5-1
clone_size: -
d_call: TRBD1
j_call: TRBJ2-1

cdr3_nt: TGTGCCAGCAGCGGAGCCCGAGGGACTAGCGGCCAAGAGACCCAGTACTTC
cdr3_aa: CASSGARGTSGQETQYF
v_call: TRBV9
clone_size: -
d_call: TRBD2
j_call: TRBJ2-5

cdr3_nt: TGTGCCAGCACCCAGTGGGACAGGGGTCGTTCACCCCTCCACTTT
cdr3_aa: CASTQWDRGRSPLHF
v_call: TRBV27
clone_size: -
d_call: TRBD1
j_call: TRBJ1-6

cdr3_nt: TGCGCCAGCAGCTTGAGACCCAATGAGCAGTTCTTC
cdr3_aa: CASSLRPNEQFF
v_call: TRBV5-1
clone_size: -
d_call: -
j_call: TRBJ2-1

cdr3_nt: TGTGCCAGCAGCCCCCACCGGGACCTAAGGGGGGACGAGCAGTACTTC
cdr3_aa: CASSPHRDLRGDEQYF
v_call: TRBV7-9
clone_size: few
d_call: -
j_call: TRBJ2-7

cdr3_nt: TGTGCCAGCAGCCGAACATCCACGGCGGAGACCCAGTACTTC
cdr3_aa: CASSRTSTAETQYF
v_call: TRBV11-2
clone_size: few
d_call: -
j_call: TRBJ2-5

cdr3_nt: TGTGCCAGTAATACACAGGGGATAGAGGGTGGCTACACCTTC
cdr3_aa: CASNTQGIEGGYTF
v_call: TRBV19
clone_size: -
d_call: TRBD1
j_call: TRBJ1-2

cdr3_nt: TGCGCCAGCAGCTTGGATCGCGGGATTAACGGCTACACCTTC
cdr3_aa: CASSLDRGINGYTF
v_call: TRBV5-1
clone_size: few
d_call: -
j_call: TRBJ1-2

cdr3_nt: TGTGCCAGCAGCGCGATGGGATTCCCCACAGATACGCAGTATTTT
cdr3_aa: CASSAMGFPTDTQYF
v_call: TRBV7-3
clone_size: -
d_call: -
j_call: TRBJ2-3

cdr3_nt: TGTGCCAGCAGCTTAGGGGTCGAGGGCTACACCTTC
cdr3_aa: CASSLGVEGYTF
v_call: TRBV7-3
clone_size: -
d_call: -
j_call: TRBJ1-2

cdr3_nt: TGTGCCAGTAGTATAGATGGTTGGTACACCGGGGAGCTGTTTTTT
cdr3_aa: CASSIDGWYTGELFF
v_call: TRBV19
clone_size: -
d_call: -
j_call: TRBJ2-2

cdr3_nt: TGTGCCAGCAGCTCAGCCCCGGGGCGACTAGCGGGGTCAGATACGCAGTATTTT
cdr3_aa: CASSSAPGRLAGSDTQYF
v_call: TRBV7-3
clone_size: -
d_call: TRBD2
j_call: TRBJ2-3

cdr3_nt: TGTGCCAGCAGCTCTGGAAACACCATATATTTT
cdr3_aa: CASSSGNTIYF
v_call: TRBV7-2
clone_size: once
d_call: -
j_call: TRBJ1-3

cdr3_nt: TGCGCCAGCAGCCAAGACGACAGGGAAAATTCACCCCTCCACTTT
cdr3_aa: CASSQDDRENSPLHF
v_call: TRBV4-1
clone_size: -
d_call: TRBD1
j_call: TRBJ1-6

cdr3_nt: TGTGCCAGCAGCTTAGGACTAGCGGGGTACAATGAGCAGTTCTTC
cdr3_aa: CASSLGLAGYNEQFF
v_call: TRBV5-5
clone_size: -
d_call: TRBD2
j_call: TRBJ2-1

cdr3_nt: TGTGCCAGCAGGGAATGGACGGCCGGGGGGACCCAGTACTTC
cdr3_aa: CASREWTAGGTQYF
v_call: TRBV11-2
clone_size: -
d_call: -
j_call: TRBJ2-5

cdr3_nt: TGTGCCTGGAGTGTCAGTCGTTTAAACACTGAAGCTTTCTTT
cdr3_aa: CAWSVSRLNTEAFF
v_call: TRBV30
clone_size: once
d_call: -
j_call: TRBJ1-1

cdr3_nt: TGTGCCAGTAGTTGGACTAGCGGGAGGGCCGGAACCTACGAGCAGTACTTC
cdr3_aa: CASSWTSGRAGTYEQYF
v_call: TRBV19
clone_size: once
d_call: TRBD2
j_call: TRBJ2-7